This entry describes one T cell receptor (beta chain). Antigen specificity is unknown. This CDR3 contains 12 residues. Germline-derived CDR1 and CDR2 are MDHEN and SYDVKM. The ends were cut back, 1 base at V and 6 bases at J, with 7 bases in the middle. The sample comes from a study of STAT3 mutations in large granular lymphocyte leukemia. Study overall: Among longitudinally sequenced T-LGLL patients, roughly half had canonical activating STAT3 mutations detected. Over half of T-LGLL patients had one or more immunosuppressive regimens. Study findings and constraints: Clonal expansion was inferred from samples taken at other timepoints. Every T-LGLL patient had at least one immunodominant TCRbeta clonotype. TCR clonotype switching after therapy occurred in about 30% of the 18 patients.

Profiling relied on immunoSEQ multiplex PCR, and the TCRdb table lists in-frame clones only, not all of them. The sample shows approximately 27,000 clones, approximately 80% of them seen only once. This receptor was identified in a woman between 50 and 59 years old with T-cell large granular lymphocyte leukemia. Some clones in this sample may be carry-over from other donors' samples. This chain uses TRBV28 with TRBJ2-7, with D perhaps matching TRBD2 (5 bases). Specimen: peripheral blood mononuclear cells. The CDR3 sequence: CASSLSGFEQYF. The CDR3 nucleotides are TGTGCCAGCAGTTTATCGGGGTTCGAGCAGTACTTC.